These 25 T cell receptor beta chains were all obtained from the same sample, sequenced in a study of T cell changes during pregnancy in multiple sclerosis. Sequencing used immunoSEQ multiplex PCR; TCRdb keeps in-frame clones, though not all of them. The sample lists over 30,000 clones, about 89% seen once, with 8.5% to 14% in the top ten. The sample consisted of CD8+ T cells from peripheral blood mononuclear cells, taken in the third trimester of pregnancy. The receptors shown here come from a female donor with multiple sclerosis, enrolled in a pregnancy study.

V is TRBV5-5 and J is TRBJ1-6, with a weak D call TRBD1 (6 bases). CDR1 is SGHKS and CDR2 is YYEKEE in the germline V gene (reference sequence). There are 14 residues in the CDR3. V was cut by 3 bases and J by 3 bases, with 7 bases left in between. CDR3 sequence: CASSWTDYNSPLHF. Here the CDR3 DNA reads TGTGCCAGCAGCTGGACAGACTATAATTCACCCCTCCACTTT.

CDR3 nucleotides: TGTGCCAGCAGTTTGCGGGGTCGGGAGCAGTACTTC. Translation: CASSLRGREQYF. The chain employs TRBV27 and TRBJ2-7, with D possibly being TRBD2 (6 bases). CDR1 MNHEY and CDR2 SMNVEV come from the germline V gene (reference sequence). V was trimmed by 3 bases and J by 7 bases, leaving 10 bases between them. This CDR3 is built from 12 residues.

The chain joins TRBV7-9 to TRBJ1-1; D is unresolved. In germline, CDR1 is SEHNR, CDR2 FQNEAQ (reference sequence). The CDR3 spans 12 residues. Deletions cut 2 bases from V and 6 bases from J, with 7 bases between. The CDR3 bases are TGTGCCAGCAGCTTAAAACAACCTGAAGCTTTCTTT. Its translation is CASSLKQPEAFF.

The chain joins TRBV7-2 to TRBJ2-2; TRBD1 might be the D (6 bases). The germline CDR1 and CDR2 sequences are SGHTA and FQGNSA. V was trimmed by 7 bases and J by 0 bases, leaving 18 bases between them. The CDR3 has 17 residues. The CDR3 DNA is TGTGCCAGCACCAGGGGAAGAGACCTCGCGAACACCGGGGAGCTGTTTTTT. Encoded protein: CASTRGRDLANTGELFF.

V and J are TRBV28 and TRBJ2-1, with 11 bases identical to TRBD2. The CDR3 has 16 amino acids. Germline V lookup: CDR1 MDHEN, CDR2 SYDVKM. The trim removed 7 bases at V and 0 bases at J, leaving 5 bases unmatched. The CDR3 coding sequence is TGTGCCAGCAACCAACTAGCGGGGGCCTCCTACAATGAGCAGTTCTTC. Amino acid sequence: CASNQLAGASYNEQFF.

The CDR3 nucleotides are TGTGCCAGCAGTCCCGGGACTAGCGGCACCGGGGAGCTGTTTTTT. It translates to CASSPGTSGTGELFF. The chain is built from TRBV6-4 and TRBJ2-2; 11 nucleotides match TRBD2. The trim removed 5 bases at V and 4 bases at J, leaving 3 bases unmatched. The germline CDR1 and CDR2 sequences are MRHNA and SNTAGT. This CDR3 is built from 15 residues.

This chain joins TRBV21-1 and TRBJ2-7; the table names TRBD1, a call not compared with the DNA. TRBV21-1 is a pseudogene locus. The CDR3 loop spans 15 amino acids. The DNA for the CDR3 is TGTGCCAGCAGCAACCCCGGGACAGCAATCTACGAGCAGTACTTC. This gives the protein CASSNPGTAIYEQYF.

The gene calls are TRBV19 and TRBJ1-5; 7 positions agree with TRBD1. The trim removed 3 bases at V and 3 bases at J, leaving 2 bases unmatched. Germline CDR1 is LNHDA and CDR2 is SQIVND (reference sequence). The CDR3 extends over 14 amino acids. CDR3 loop: CASSMGQYNQPQHF. The CDR3 DNA reads as TGTGCCAGTAGTATGGGACAGTACAATCAGCCCCAGCATTTT. The full variable domain, rest sourced from reference TRBV19 and TRBJ1-5, is DGGITQSPKYLFRKEGQNVTLSCEQNLNHDAMYWYRQDPGQGLRLIYYSQIVNDFQKGDIAEGYSVSREKKESFPLTVTSAQKNPTAFYLCASSMGQYNQPQHFGDGTRLSIL.

This clone was seen once. This chain uses TRBV6-1 with TRBJ1-4; 8 positions agree with TRBD1. This CDR3 region has 11 residues. Per germline, CDR1 MNHNS and CDR2 SASEGT. Trimming removed 5 bases from V and 14 bases from J; junction bases left unmatched: 4. Here the CDR3 DNA reads TGTGCCAGCAGTCAGGGGGCAGATCTGTTTTTT. Amino acid sequence: CASSQGADLFF.

The chain employs TRBV15 and TRBJ2-7; D perhaps matches TRBD2 (7 bases). Trimming removed 0 bases from V and 10 bases from J, with 16 bases in between. Germline CDR1 LNHNV, CDR2 YYDKDF (reference sequence). This CDR3 is 14 amino acids long. The CDR3 loop is CATSRDRGAQEQYF. CDR3 DNA sequence: TGTGCCACCAGCAGAGATCGGGGGGCCCAGGAACAGTACTTC. Filled out from reference TRBV15 and TRBJ2-7, the complete variable domain reads DAMVIQNPRYQVTQFGKPVTLSCSQTLNHNVMYWYQQKSSQAPKLLFHYYDKDFNNEADTPDNFQSRRPNTSFCFLDIRSPGLGDTAMYLCATSRDRGAQEQYFGPGTRLTVT.

The V and J genes are TRBV14 and TRBJ2-1; the match to TRBD1 covers 10 bases. Trimming cost V 3 bases and J 9 bases; bases outside gene matches: 2. This CDR3 region has 13 residues. Germline V gene lookup returns CDR1 SGHDN and CDR2 FVKESK. CDR3 nucleotide sequence: TGTGCCAGCAGCCAGACAGGGGGCGGTGAGCAGTTCTTC. Amino acid sequence: CASSQTGGGEQFF.

The chain combines TRBV7-6 with TRBJ2-1; perhaps TRBD2 as D (6 bases). Per germline, CDR1 SGHVS and CDR2 FNYEAQ. Trimming took 5 bases from V and 6 from J, leaving 11 bases between them. The CDR3 contains 13 residues. CDR3 protein: CASSPGVGNEQFF. DNA for the CDR3: TGTGCCAGCAGCCCGGGGGTGGGCAATGAGCAGTTCTTC.

The V gene is TRBV27, the J gene TRBJ2-3; TRBD2 matches 11 bases. V gave up 4 bases and J gave up 4 bases; unmatched junction bases: 19. Germline V gene sequence: CDR1 MNHEY, CDR2 SMNVEV (reference sequence). The CDR3 contains 20 residues. The CDR3, as DNA: TGTGCCAGCAGTTGGCACCCCTATTTTACTAGCGGGGGTAAGGCAGATACGCAGTATTTT. As protein: CASSWHPYFTSGGKADTQYF.

The V call is TRBV6-1, the J call TRBJ2-3; 11 bases are a match to TRBD1. Germline assignment: CDR1 MNHNS and CDR2 SASEGT. With V trimmed by 3 bases and J by 5 bases, 4 bases remained unmatched. This CDR3 spans 15 amino acids. The CDR3 loop reads CASSDGTGGGDTQYF. The CDR3 DNA reads TGTGCCAGCAGTGATGGGACAGGGGGGGGAGATACGCAGTATTTT.

This chain uses TRBV7-9 with TRBJ2-1; TRBD1 agrees at 11 bases. Germline values: CDR1 SEHNR, CDR2 FQNEAQ (reference sequence). V was pared by 5 bases and J by 8 bases, with 8 bases of the junction left unmatched. CDR3 length: 15 residues. CDR3 bases: TGTGCCAGCAGCGTGGACAGGGGGCCTGTACATGAGCAGTTCTTC. Protein: CASSVDRGPVHEQFF. The variable domain in full, completed from reference TRBV7-9 and TRBJ2-1, reads DTGVSQNPRHKITKRGQNVTFRCDPISEHNRLYWYRQTLGQGPEFLTYFQNEAQLEKSRLLSDRFSAERPKGSFSTLEIQRTEQGDSAMYLCASSVDRGPVHEQFFGPGTRLTVL.

The rearrangement uses TRBV27 and TRBJ1-4, with D uncertain. V was cut by 6 bases and J by 4 bases, with 21 bases left in between. Germline V gene sequence: CDR1 MNHEY, CDR2 SMNVEV (reference sequence). The CDR3 extends over 17 amino acids. CDR3 nucleotide sequence: TGTGCCAGCAGCCCCTTTAATTCAGCGTATTATAATGAAAAACTGTTTTTT. Translated, it gives CASSPFNSAYYNEKLFF.

The chain couples TRBV27 to TRBJ2-7; the D gene is possibly TRBD1 (6 bases). The V gene's germline CDR1 is MNHEY and CDR2 SMNVEV (reference sequence). This CDR3 has 13 residues. The V and J ends lost 6 bases and 3 bases respectively, with 12 bases between them. Here the CDR3 DNA reads TGTGCCAGCAGCTCCACAGGGAACTACGAGCAGTACTTC. Its translation is CASSSTGNYEQYF.

The chain recombines TRBV28 with TRBJ2-1; maybe TRBD2 (5 bases). The CDR3 consists of 16 residues. Germline lookup yields CDR1 MDHEN and CDR2 SYDVKM. The V end lost 5 bases, the J end lost 9 bases, and 23 bases lay between the germline ends. CDR3 in DNA: TGTGCCAGCAGTACGGACCCCAAATCGCTCGCGGGTGAGCAGTTCTTC. Its translation is CASSTDPKSLAGEQFF.

Here the CDR3 DNA reads TGTGCCAGCAGCCTGACCAGGGACTCCTACAATGAGCAGTTCTTC. Protein: CASSLTRDSYNEQFF. This chain joins TRBV5-5 and TRBJ2-1, with D tentatively TRBD1 (5 bases). Per germline, CDR1 SGHKS and CDR2 YYEKEE (reference sequence). Trimming took 4 bases from V and 0 from J, leaving 11 bases between them. The CDR3 consists of 15 residues.

This chain uses TRBV6-6 with TRBJ2-7; TRBD2 matches 11 bases. Germline assignment: CDR1 MNHNY and CDR2 SVGAGI (reference sequence). V gave up 11 bases and J gave up 2 bases; unmatched junction bases: 2. This CDR3 has 12 amino acids. The CDR3 nucleotides are TGTGCCGCGGGACTAGCGGCCTACGAGCAGTACTTC. Its protein is CAAGLAAYEQYF.

V gene TRBV4-1 combines with J gene TRBJ2-5, with TRBD2 as a possible D gene (6 bases). This CDR3 is built from 17 residues. Germline CDR1 MGHRA, CDR2 YSYEKL. V was cut by 1 base and J by 2 bases, with 17 bases left in between. CDR3 protein: CASSQGASGGGQETQYF. The CDR3 nucleotides are TGCGCCAGCAGCCAAGGAGCTAGTGGAGGAGGGCAAGAGACCCAGTACTTC.

This chain connects TRBV2 to TRBJ2-1, with 8 bases lining up with TRBD1. Trimming cost V 5 bases and J 6 bases; bases outside gene matches: 15. CDR1 is SNHLY, CDR2 FYNNEI, per germline. The CDR3 runs to 17 residues. The CDR3 nucleotides are TGTGCCAGCAGTTACCTACCGGGACAGGAGGTAGGCAATGAGCAGTTCTTC. Encoded protein: CASSYLPGQEVGNEQFF.

V usage is TRBV5-4 and J usage is TRBJ1-2; D gene uncertain. Germline V gene lookup returns CDR1 SGHNT and CDR2 YYREEE (reference sequence). The CDR3 runs 12 residues. Between the trimmed V and J ends, which lost 6 bases and 5 bases, there was a span of 11 bases. The CDR3 region is CASTNGIYGYTF. The CDR3, as DNA: TGTGCCAGCACCAACGGGATTTATGGCTACACCTTC.

This chain joins TRBV5-5 and TRBJ1-2, with a weak D call TRBD1 (6 bases). The germline V and J ends were trimmed by 0 bases and 2 bases, with 14 bases remaining between them. The CDR3 contains 16 residues. CDR1 and CDR2 (germline): SGHKS, YYEKEE (reference sequence). CDR3 coding DNA: TGTGCCAGCAGCTTGGACCCGGGACAAACGAACTATGGCTACACCTTC. Translated, it gives CASSLDPGQTNYGYTF.

The chain links TRBV7-8 to TRBJ2-1, with D unresolved. Germline CDR1 SGHVS, CDR2 FQNEAQ. The germline V and J ends were trimmed by 1 base and 9 bases, with 4 bases remaining between them. This CDR3 contains 11 residues. This CDR3 is CASSLELEQFF. DNA for the CDR3: TGTGCCAGCAGCTTAGAACTTGAGCAGTTCTTC. The full variable domain, in which reference TRBV7-8 and TRBJ2-1 provide the parts outside the CDR3, is GAGVSQSPRYKVAKRGQDVALRCDPISGHVSLFWYQQALGQGPEFLTYFQNEAQLDKSGLPSDRFFAERPEGSVSTLKIQRTQQEDSAVYLCASSLELEQFFGPGTRLTVL.